These 13 T cell receptor beta chains share one sample of origin, sequenced in a study of beta chain features in type 1 diabetes. Study-level findings and limits: Moderately but significantly shorter TCRB CDR3s were found in Type 1 diabetes patients in all four CD4+ subsets.

The antigens of these receptors remain unknown. Sequencing targeted expressed TCRB transcripts, as all isolated RNA had been reverse transcribed. Only in-frame clones appear in the TCRdb table, and some are missing; sequencing was by immunoSEQ multiplex PCR. The sample shows around 600,000 clones, 9.5% to 15% of them seen only once. Specimen: naive CD4+ T cells from blood. These receptors were collected from a man aged 25-45 years with type 1 diabetes.

This clone was counted between two and nine times. The chain recombines TRBV9 with TRBJ2-5; 7 nucleotides agree with TRBD1. With the DNA end fitting TRBJ2-7 better, the J assignment may be wrong. Germline V CDR1 and CDR2: SGDLS, YYNGEE. The CDR3 runs 16 residues. The CDR3 protein is CASSVGADRSSYEQYF. CDR3 DNA sequence: TGTGCCAGCAGCGTAGGAGCGGACAGGAGCTCCTACGAGCAGTACTTC.

The rearrangement joins TRBV18 to TRBJ2-1; 11 nucleotides match TRBD2. The CDR3 is 15 amino acids. CDR1 and CDR2 (germline): KGHSH, LQKENI. V shed 3 bases and J 9 bases; nucleotides not matched to a gene: 7. CDR3 residues: CASSPQGLAVGEQFF. The CDR3 coding sequence is TGTGCCAGCTCACCTCAGGGACTAGCGGTCGGTGAGCAGTTCTTC.

This clone appeared a few times. The rearrangement joins TRBV29-1 to TRBJ1-6; 7 positions agree with TRBD1. This CDR3 spans 13 amino acids. The germline V gene has CDR1 SQVTM and CDR2 ANQGSEA. Trimming cost V 6 bases and J 9 bases; bases outside gene matches: 8. CDR3 nucleotides: TGCAGCGTCACGACAGGGTCGGGTTCACCCCTCCACTTT. Amino acids: CSVTTGSGSPLHF.

This clone was counted only a few times. V gene TRBV5-1 combines with J gene TRBJ2-1; D tentatively reads TRBD1 or TRBD2 (5 bases each). V dropped 0 bases and J dropped 4 bases, with 8 bases sitting between them. CDR1 and CDR2 from the germline V gene are SGHRS and YFSETQ. The CDR3 is made up of 14 amino acids. The CDR3: CASSLGREYNEQFF. DNA of the CDR3: TGCGCCAGCAGCTTGGGCAGGGAGTACAATGAGCAGTTCTTC.

This sequence joins TRBV27 and TRBJ1-6, with D tentatively TRBD1 (5 bases). The CDR3 extends over 18 amino acids. The germline V and J ends were trimmed by 3 bases and 7 bases, with 22 bases remaining between them. Germline assignment: CDR1 MNHEY and CDR2 SMNVEV (reference sequence). The CDR3 nucleotides read TGTGCCAGCAGTTTTGGGCAGGGTCCCTTACCCGGGAATTCACCCCTCCACTTT. Amino acids: CASSFGQGPLPGNSPLHF.

This clone has a handful of counts. The chain couples TRBV25-1 to TRBJ2-3; 14 nucleotides align to TRBD2. The CDR3 contains 15 residues. Germline values: CDR1 MGHDK, CDR2 SYGVNS. Losses at the gene ends were 3 bases for V and 7 bases for J; bases not matched to a gene: 3. Here the CDR3 reads CASSDRTSGGYTQYF. The CDR3 bases are TGTGCCAGCAGTGATCGGACTAGCGGGGGGTATACGCAGTATTTT.

This clone has a handful of counts. The sample holds other DNA sequences that translate to the same CDR3. In nucleotides, the CDR3 is TGTGCCAGCAGCCTGGGACTAGCGAGCTACGAGCAGTACTTC. It encodes CASSLGLASYEQYF. The chain employs TRBV7-2 and TRBJ2-7, with 10 bases lining up with TRBD2. The V segment lost 5 bases and the J segment 3 bases; nucleotides outside the gene matches: 4. The CDR3 extends over 14 amino acids. Germline V lookup: CDR1 SGHTA, CDR2 FQGNSA. The full variable domain, completed using reference TRBV7-2 and TRBJ2-7, is GAGVSQSPSNKVTEKGKDVELRCDPISGHTALYWYRQSLGQGLEFLIYFQGNSAPDKSGLPSDRFSAERTGGSVSTLTIQRTQQEDSAVYLCASSLGLASYEQYFGPGTRLTVT.

This clone was counted between two and nine times. The chain couples TRBV6-1 to TRBJ1-4; D unresolved. V lost 3 bases to trimming and J lost 13 bases, with 6 bases between them. Germline CDR1 reads MNHNS; CDR2 reads SASEGT. The CDR3 has 10 amino acids. The CDR3 loop is CASSDEVLFF. CDR3 sequence (DNA): TGTGCCAGCAGTGATGAGGTACTGTTTTTT.

This clone came up a few times. The V call is TRBV7-9, the J call TRBJ2-7; D is undetermined. Germline assignment: CDR1 SEHNR and CDR2 FQNEAQ (reference sequence). The CDR3 totals 15 residues. The V end was cut by 5 bases, the J end by 0 bases, with 14 bases between. The CDR3 loop reads CASSPAVTGSYEQYF. CDR3 nucleotides: TGTGCCAGCAGCCCCGCCGTAACGGGCTCCTACGAGCAGTACTTC.

V usage is TRBV18 and J usage is TRBJ1-2; TRBD1 is a possible D gene (6 bases). The CDR3 runs 12 residues. The V and J ends lost 3 bases and 7 bases respectively, with 9 bases between them. Germline CDR1 and CDR2: KGHSH and LQKENI. The CDR3, as DNA: TGTGCCAGCTCACCGCAGACAGGTGGCTACACCTTC. This sequence encodes CASSPQTGGYTF.

This clone turned up a few times. The V call is TRBV7-8, the J call TRBJ2-5; tentative D call: TRBD1 (6 bases). The CDR3 runs to 16 residues. CDR1 is SGHVS, CDR2 FQNEAQ, per germline. V was shortened by 5 bases and J by 4 bases, with 20 bases between the two germline ends. The chain's CDR3 is CASSTNGQGSSETQYF. CDR3 DNA: TGTGCCAGCAGCACTAACGGGCAGGGGAGCTCAGAGACCCAGTACTTC.

This chain connects TRBV4-2 to TRBJ1-2; TRBD1 matches 8 bases. The CDR3 runs 15 residues. The V segment lost 0 bases and the J segment 4 bases; nucleotides outside the gene matches: 4. The germline V gene encodes CDR1 LGHNA and CDR2 YNFKEQ. CDR3 nucleotides: TGTGCCAGCAGCCAAGATGGACAGGGCGGCTATGGCTACACCTTC. This translates into CASSQDGQGGYGYTF.

In this sample, this clone turned up a few times. The chain combines TRBV25-1 with TRBJ1-2, with D uncertain. Per germline, CDR1 MGHDK and CDR2 SYGVNS. With 4 bases removed from V and 8 bases from J, the gap between germline ends came to 14 bases. This CDR3 has 13 residues. In DNA form, the CDR3 reads TGTGCCAGCAGTGTATCACGGGGAGACGGCTACACCTTC. Protein product: CASSVSRGDGYTF.